These 21 T cell receptor beta chains were all obtained from the same sample, sequenced in a study of vaccination and CD4 T cells after COVID-19. The treatment is: approximately 9-day PBMC culture with coronavirus spike peptide pools or control peptides (ViraFEST assay). These TCRs are of unknown antigen specificity. Once obtained from cultured CD4+ T cells, the DNA was sequenced using the Oncomine TCR Beta short-read assay. MiXCR was run by TCRdb on the PCR reads, yielding one entry per CDR3 protein. The sample lists under 15,000 distinct CDR3 sequences; approximately 60% were seen once. The source material was CD4+ T cells from blood, cultured in vitro, sampled before SARS-CoV-2 vaccination. These receptors were collected from a human donor who had recovered from COVID-19.

The rearrangement uses TRBV30 and TRBJ1-2, with 9 nucleotides matching TRBD1. The CDR3 consists of 14 residues. The germline V gene encodes CDR1 GTSNPN and CDR2 SVGIG (reference sequence). The J segment lost 7 bases and the V segment lost 0 bases, leaving 6 bases of the junction unmatched. DNA for the CDR3: TGTGCCTGGAGTGTCGACAGGGGGTGGGCTGGCTACACCTTC. Its protein is CAWSVDRGWAGYTF.

This chain uses TRBV5-1 with TRBJ1-1, with no clear D. The CDR3 runs 13 residues. The V end lost 4 bases, the J end lost 0 bases, and 7 bases lay between the germline ends. Germline CDR1 reads SGHRS; CDR2 reads YFSETQ. Here the CDR3 DNA reads TGCGCCAGCAGCACAACAGTGAACACTGAAGCTTTCTTT. Its translation is CASSTTVNTEAFF.

The rearrangement joins TRBV7-9 to TRBJ1-2, with D uncertain. The CDR3 has 13 amino acids. Germline V CDR1 and CDR2: SEHNR, FQNEAQ (reference sequence). Trimming shortened V by 8 bases and J by 7 bases, and 17 bases separated the two germline ends. CDR3 sequence: CASGVGKWGGYTF. The CDR3 nucleotides are TGTGCCAGCGGAGTCGGCAAATGGGGTGGCTACACCTTC.

The chain carries TRBV6-1 and TRBJ2-7; 9 positions agree with TRBD2. CDR1 and CDR2 from the germline V gene are MNHNS and SASEGT. V was pared by 6 bases and J by 4 bases, with 1 base of the junction left unmatched. The CDR3 extends over 12 amino acids. CDR3 sequence: CASSAGGYEQYF. The CDR3 DNA reads TGTGCCAGCAGCGCGGGAGGGTACGAGCAGTACTTC.

This clonotype showed up just a few times. The V call is TRBV20-1, the J call TRBJ2-3; a weak D match, TRBD1 (6 bases). Per germline, CDR1 DFQATT and CDR2 SNEGSKA (reference sequence). This CDR3 contains 18 residues. The germline V and J ends were trimmed by 1 base and 0 bases, with 20 bases remaining between them. Here the CDR3 reads CSARVLTQGPPSTDTQYF. The CDR3 DNA reads as TGCAGTGCTAGAGTCCTGACCCAGGGGCCGCCGAGCACAGATACGCAGTATTTT.

V gene TRBV6-1 combines with J gene TRBJ1-1; no clear D. Germline V CDR1 and CDR2: MNHNS, SASEGT. Trimming stripped 4 bases from V and 0 bases from J, with 9 bases between. CDR3 length equals 14 residues. CDR3 sequence: CASSALQVNTEAFF. CDR3 sequence (DNA): TGTGCCAGCAGTGCGTTGCAGGTGAACACTGAAGCTTTCTTT.

This clonotype was counted only a few times. This chain links TRBV20-1 with TRBJ2-5; 11 nucleotides match TRBD1. The CDR3 extends over 15 amino acids. From germline, CDR1 is DFQATT and CDR2 SNEGSKA (reference sequence). J lost 4 bases, V lost 5 bases, and 9 bases had no gene match. Here the CDR3 reads CSAGQDRGRLETQYF. The CDR3 bases are TGCAGTGCTGGACAGGACAGGGGGCGCCTAGAGACCCAGTACTTC.

This clonotype turned up a few times. The J gene is TRBJ2-1, the V gene TRBV15, with a possible D match to TRBD1 (5 bases). Trimming left V 5 bases short and J 7 bases short, with 24 bases between. Looked up from germline, CDR1 is LNHNV and CDR2 is YYDKDF (reference sequence). The length of the CDR3 is 17 residues. The CDR3 is CATSVGRLQVIANEQFF. The DNA for the CDR3 is TGTGCCACCAGCGTAGGCAGATTACAGGTTATCGCGAATGAGCAGTTCTTC.

CDR3 nucleotide sequence: TGCAGTGCTAGACCCGGGGGCTATGGCTACACCTTC. Encoded protein: CSARPGGYGYTF. The genes are TRBV20-1 and TRBJ1-2, with a possible D match to TRBD1 (5 bases). Trimming removed 2 bases from V and 4 bases from J, with 8 bases in between. CDR1 is DFQATT and CDR2 is SNEGSKA in the germline V gene (reference sequence). This CDR3 contains 12 residues.

V is TRBV24-1 and J is TRBJ2-2; D not resolved. V lost 0 bases and J 1 base, leaving 8 bases between the germline ends. CDR1 is KGHDR and CDR2 is SFDVKD in the germline V gene. CDR3 length: 16 residues. The DNA of the CDR3 is TGTGCCACCAGTGATTTGCAACGGCAGAACACCGGGGAGCTGTTTTTT. As protein: CATSDLQRQNTGELFF.

This clonotype was counted a few times. The J gene is TRBJ1-1, the V gene TRBV27; the match to TRBD1 covers 9 bases. The CDR3 consists of 15 residues. With V trimmed by 5 bases and J by 5 bases, 9 bases remained unmatched. In germline, CDR1 is MNHEY, CDR2 SMNVEV (reference sequence). The CDR3 loop reads CASSTTGGRRTEAFF. In DNA form, the CDR3 reads TGTGCCAGCAGTACAACAGGGGGCAGGCGGACTGAAGCTTTCTTT.

The V gene is TRBV6-5, the J gene TRBJ2-7, with D tentatively TRBD1 (5 bases). The ends were cut back, 2 bases at V and 5 bases at J, with 19 bases in the middle. Germline assignment: CDR1 MNHEY and CDR2 SVGAGI. The CDR3 is made up of 16 amino acids. The CDR3 DNA follows: TGTGCCAGCAGTTACCTTACCGGGCAGGGTGGTAACGAGCAGTACTTC. Translated: CASSYLTGQGGNEQYF.

This clonotype has a single count. This sequence joins TRBV6-1 and TRBJ1-2; D unclear. The germline CDR1 and CDR2 sequences are MNHNS and SASEGT. V was pared by 5 bases and J by 7 bases, with 14 bases between. The CDR3 spans 13 residues. CDR3 region: CASSHDSQGGYTF. Here the CDR3 DNA reads TGTGCCAGCAGTCACGACTCCCAAGGTGGCTACACCTTC.

The chain employs TRBV19 and TRBJ2-5, with D possibly being TRBD1 (6 bases). V gave up 6 bases and J gave up 5 bases, with 19 bases separating them. CDR3 length equals 15 residues. The germline V gene encodes CDR1 LNHDA and CDR2 SQIVND (reference sequence). The CDR3 sequence is CASSEQQGPRETQYF. CDR3 DNA: TGTGCCAGTAGCGAACAACAGGGCCCCAGGGAGACCCAGTACTTC.

The chain employs TRBV6-1 and TRBJ1-1, with no clear D. There are 11 residues in the CDR3. Trimming pared 8 bases from V and 10 bases from J, leaving 14 bases between. The germline V gene has CDR1 MNHNS and CDR2 SASEGT. The CDR3 spells CASRLSYRAFF. CDR3 DNA sequence: TGTGCCAGCCGGCTGAGCTATCGAGCTTTCTTT.

This clonotype has just one count. The chain uses TRBV28 and TRBJ2-7; 11 bases match TRBD2. Trimming cost V 6 bases and J 3 bases; bases outside gene matches: 7. CDR1 and CDR2 (germline): MDHEN, SYDVKM. This CDR3 is 15 amino acids long. The CDR3 bases are TGTGCCAGCAGCCCGACTAGCGGGATAGGCTACGAGCAGTACTTC. Amino acid sequence: CASSPTSGIGYEQYF.

The V and J genes are TRBV6-5 and TRBJ1-6; D unresolved. The CDR3 runs to 16 residues. From germline, CDR1 is MNHEY and CDR2 SVGAGI. V lost 2 bases and J 6 bases, leaving 14 bases between the germline ends. This CDR3 reads CASSYRGVGLNSPLHF. For the CDR3, the DNA is TGTGCCAGCAGTTACCGAGGCGTCGGCCTTAATTCACCCCTCCACTTT.

The chain couples TRBV7-8 to TRBJ2-7; D may match TRBD1 or TRBD2 (6 bases each). CDR1 SGHVS and CDR2 FQNEAQ come from the germline V gene. Trimming stripped 4 bases from V and 3 bases from J, with 16 bases between. This CDR3 contains 15 residues. CDR3 DNA: TGTGCCAGCAGCTGGGGGGCATTGACGGACTACGAGCAGTACTTC. It translates to CASSWGALTDYEQYF.

The chain uses TRBV27 and TRBJ1-1, with D maybe TRBD1 (5 bases). V gave up 1 base and J gave up 0 bases, with 9 bases separating them. CDR3 length: 15 residues. The V gene's germline CDR1 is MNHEY and CDR2 SMNVEV (reference sequence). CDR3 in amino acids: CASSLYAGMNTEAFF. The DNA of the CDR3 is TGTGCCAGCAGTTTATATGCAGGGATGAACACTGAAGCTTTCTTT.

The rearrangement links TRBV7-2 to TRBJ2-1; 9 nucleotides align to TRBD2. CDR3 length: 14 residues. Germline assignment: CDR1 SGHTA and CDR2 FQGNSA. The V gene end was trimmed by 8 bases and the J gene end by 9 bases; junction bases not matched to a gene: 11. Here the CDR3 reads CASLAGAIAGEQFF. As DNA, the CDR3 is TGTGCCAGCTTAGCGGGGGCAATTGCTGGTGAGCAGTTCTTC.

This CDR3 reads CASSNTPGTGYGYTF. The CDR3 bases are TGTGCCAGCAGTAATACTCCCGGGACAGGGTATGGCTACACCTTC. The gene calls are TRBV6-1 and TRBJ1-2; TRBD1 matches 9 bases. Germline trimming cut 5 bases from V and 5 bases from J; bases unmatched to any gene: 9. Per germline, CDR1 MNHNS and CDR2 SASEGT. The CDR3 extends over 15 amino acids.